One sample yielded the 18 T cell receptor beta chains listed below, sequenced in a study of cytomegalovirus exposure and HLA in healthy donors. This PCR relied on a set of 60 Vbeta primers and 13 Jbeta primers. Clones were read by immunoSEQ multiplex PCR, and TCRdb kept only the in-frame ones, dropping some. The sample records approximately 78,000 clones, 66% being singletons. Material: PBMCs. These TCRs come from a man aged 35 to 55 in good health and CMV-seropositive.

J is TRBJ2-3 and V is TRBV5-4, with D possibly TRBD2 on 6 matching bases. The CDR3 extends over 14 amino acids. Germline loops: CDR1 SGHNT, CDR2 YYREEE (reference sequence). V was cut by 2 bases and J by 3 bases, with 10 bases left in between. CDR3: CASSFGGETDTQYF. In DNA, the CDR3 is TGTGCCAGCAGCTTTGGCGGGGAGACAGATACGCAGTATTTT.

The CDR3: CASSVGTSGGNEQFF. The CDR3 region has the DNA TGTGCCAGCAGCGTAGGGACTAGCGGGGGCAATGAGCAGTTCTTC. V is TRBV9 and J is TRBJ2-1, with 13 positions matching TRBD2. J was trimmed by 6 bases and V by 0 bases; bases with no gene match: 0. The CDR3 is 15 amino acids. Germline lookup yields CDR1 SGDLS and CDR2 YYNGEE. Full variable domain (rest looked up from reference TRBV9 and TRBJ2-1): DSGVTQTPKHLITATGQRVTLRCSPRSGDLSVYWYQQSLDQGLQFLIQYYNGEERAKGNILERFSAQQFPDLHSELNLSSLELGDSALYFCASSVGTSGGNEQFFGPGTRLTVL.

The chain uses TRBV5-5 and TRBJ2-7, with 7 bases matching TRBD2. Germline V gene data show CDR1 as SGHKS and CDR2 as YYEKEE (reference sequence). V lost 5 bases and J lost 7; bases outside the gene matches: 9. CDR3 size: 13 residues. The CDR3 coding sequence is TGTGCCAGCAGTTGGGGGGACGGGGGGGAGCAGTACTTC. Translation gives CASSWGDGGEQYF.

This chain connects TRBV27 to TRBJ2-5; 8 nucleotides align to TRBD1. TRBJ2-7 matches the DNA end more closely, so the J call is doubtful. The CDR3 loop spans 16 amino acids. Germline values: CDR1 MNHEY, CDR2 SMNVEV (reference sequence). The CDR3 loop is CASRQSTGVGSYEQYF. In DNA, the CDR3 is TGTGCCAGCAGGCAATCGACAGGGGTTGGCTCCTACGAGCAGTACTTC.

This clone appeared once. The V call is TRBV13, the J call TRBJ2-7; D call uncertain. The length of the CDR3 is 12 residues. Germline V gene sequence: CDR1 PRHDT, CDR2 FYEKMQ (reference sequence). Trimming removed 2 bases from V and 4 bases from J, with 6 bases in between. CDR3 sequence reads: CASSLLFYEQYF. In DNA form, the CDR3 reads TGTGCCAGCAGCTTACTGTTTTACGAGCAGTACTTC.

V and J are TRBV13 and TRBJ2-1; D call uncertain. V shed 4 bases and J shed 4 bases, with 8 bases lying between them. The germline gives CDR1 PRHDT, CDR2 FYEKMQ (reference sequence). The CDR3 covers 13 residues. The CDR3 spells CASSSRLYNEQFF. Written as DNA, the CDR3 is TGTGCCAGCAGCTCCAGACTTTACAATGAGCAGTTCTTC.

The chain couples TRBV28 to TRBJ1-4; TRBD1 aligns across 8 bases. The CDR3 covers 16 residues. CDR1 and CDR2 (germline): MDHEN, SYDVKM. With V trimmed by 5 bases and J by 6 bases, 11 bases remained unmatched. The CDR3 DNA follows: TGTGCCAGCAGTCCAGGTGGACAGGGAAAGGATGAAAAACTGTTTTTT. Translated, it gives CASSPGGQGKDEKLFF.

The CDR3 region has the DNA TGTGCCAGTAGTATCTGGGCACTAGCCGACGAGGTCACAGATACGCAGTATTTT. Its translation: CASSIWALADEVTDTQYF. V and J are TRBV19 and TRBJ2-3, with D possibly being TRBD2 (6 bases). CDR3 length: 18 amino acids. Trimming cost V 3 bases and J 2 bases, with 21 bases left between them. Germline V gene sequence: CDR1 LNHDA, CDR2 SQIVND (reference sequence). Using reference TRBV19 and TRBJ2-3 for the parts outside the CDR3, the full variable domain is DGGITQSPKYLFRKEGQNVTLSCEQNLNHDAMYWYRQDPGQGLRLIYYSQIVNDFQKGDIAEGYSVSREKKESFPLTVTSAQKNPTAFYLCASSIWALADEVTDTQYFGPGTRLTVL.

The genes are TRBV7-2 and TRBJ2-1; TRBD2 matches at 8 bases. Per germline, CDR1 SGHTA and CDR2 FQGNSA. Trimming at V came to 6 bases and at J to 9 bases, leaving 7 bases not matched to a gene. The CDR3 spans 13 residues. CDR3 DNA sequence: TGTGCCAGCAGACGCACTAGCGGCGGTGAGCAGTTCTTC. This translates into CASRRTSGGEQFF.

Comment on this clone: Germline is not matched at one junction end, which may reflect a read error. The rearrangement uses TRBV7-7 and TRBJ2-5; 11 nucleotides match TRBD2. CDR1 SSHAT and CDR2 FNYEAQ come from the germline V gene (reference sequence). The CDR3 contains 15 residues. This CDR3 reads CASSLSGGGQETQYF. DNA for the CDR3: TGTGCTAGCAGCCTTAGCGGGGGGGGCCAAGAGACCCAGTACTTC.

The V gene is TRBV11-3, the J gene TRBJ2-5; D might be TRBD1 (5 bases). The V and J ends lost 11 bases and 5 bases respectively, with 18 bases between them. This CDR3 has 13 amino acids. Per the germline V gene, CDR1 is SGHNT and CDR2 is YENEEA. For the CDR3, the DNA is TGTGCCGGGGCAAACGGCGCTTCCGAGACCCAGTACTTC. Protein product: CAGANGASETQYF. The full variable domain, in which reference TRBV11-3 and TRBJ2-5 provide the parts outside the CDR3, is EAGVVQSPRYKIIEKKQPVAFWCNPISGHNTLYWYLQNLGQGPELLIRYENEEAVDDSQLPKDRFSAERLKGVDSTLKIQPAELGDSAVYLCAGANGASETQYFGPGTRLLVL.

The rearrangement joins TRBV5-1 to TRBJ2-7; 8 bases align to TRBD2. Germline CDR1 SGHRS, CDR2 YFSETQ. The CDR3 extends over 14 amino acids. V lost 5 bases and J lost 6; bases outside the gene matches: 10. CDR3 in amino acids: CASSSGVQGSEQYF. DNA of the CDR3: TGCGCCAGCAGTAGCGGGGTTCAGGGATCCGAGCAGTACTTC.

This clone occurred once. The CDR3 protein is CASSQVGDRDTQYF. The CDR3, as DNA: TGTGCCAGCAGCCAAGTAGGGGACAGAGATACGCAGTATTTT. This chain uses TRBV4-2 with TRBJ2-3; TRBD1 aligns across 7 bases. The CDR3 contains 14 residues. J gave up 5 bases and V 1 base, and 3 bases lay outside the gene matches. Germline V gene data show CDR1 as LGHNA and CDR2 as YNFKEQ.

This sequence joins TRBV10-3 and TRBJ2-1, with 7 bases identical to TRBD1. Germline CDR1 ENHRY, CDR2 SYGVKD. V lost 3 bases and J lost 2; bases outside the gene matches: 4. The CDR3 totals 15 residues. The CDR3 bases are TGTGCCATCAGTGAAGGGGACAGAGCCTACAATGAGCAGTTCTTC. Translated: CAISEGDRAYNEQFF.

The chain carries TRBV19 and TRBJ2-4, with D maybe TRBD1 (6 bases). This CDR3 has 17 residues. CDR1 and CDR2 from the germline V gene are LNHDA and SQIVND (reference sequence). Trimming removed 5 bases at V and 4 bases at J, with 21 bases between. The CDR3 sequence: CASSPHRQADTKNIQYF. CDR3 sequence (DNA): TGTGCCAGTAGTCCCCATCGACAGGCGGACACTAAAAACATTCAGTACTTC.

V and J are TRBV7-8 and TRBJ1-5; tentatively, D is TRBD1 (6 bases). The CDR3 runs 15 residues. V was trimmed by 2 bases and J by 0 bases, leaving 8 bases between them. Germline CDR1 SGHVS, CDR2 FQNEAQ. The CDR3 DNA follows: TGTGCCAGCAGCTTAAGGGGGATTAGCAATCAGCCCCAGCATTTT. Translation: CASSLRGISNQPQHF. Supplemented by reference TRBV7-8 and TRBJ1-5, the full variable domain reads GAGVSQSPRYKVAKRGQDVALRCDPISGHVSLFWYQQALGQGPEFLTYFQNEAQLDKSGLPSDRFFAERPEGSVSTLKIQRTQQEDSAVYLCASSLRGISNQPQHFGDGTRLSIL.

This clone was observed a few times. V and J are TRBV5-5 and TRBJ2-5; perhaps TRBD2 as D (6 bases). This CDR3 has 16 residues. V lost 4 bases, J lost 5 bases, and 21 bases lay in between. Per the germline V gene, CDR1 is SGHKS and CDR2 is YYEKEE (reference sequence). CDR3: CASSIGGLGPGETQYF. As DNA, the CDR3 is TGTGCCAGCAGCATCGGGGGACTGGGCCCAGGGGAGACCCAGTACTTC.

This clone has just a few counts. Other DNA sequences of this sample code for an identical CDR3. The V gene is TRBV18, the J gene TRBJ1-5; TRBD1 is a possible D gene (6 bases). CDR1 is KGHSH and CDR2 is LQKENI in the germline V gene. The ends were cut back, 3 bases at V and 4 bases at J, with 7 bases in the middle. This CDR3 is built from 13 residues. The CDR3 DNA is TGTGCCAGCTCACCGGACAGAAATCAGCCCCAGCATTTT. Amino acid sequence: CASSPDRNQPQHF. The full variable domain, completed using reference TRBV18 and TRBJ1-5, is NAGVMQNPRHLVRRRGQEARLRCSPMKGHSHVYWYRQLPEEGLKFMVYLQKENIIDESGMPKERFSAEFPKEGPSILRIQQVVRGDSAAYFCASSPDRNQPQHFGDGTRLSIL.